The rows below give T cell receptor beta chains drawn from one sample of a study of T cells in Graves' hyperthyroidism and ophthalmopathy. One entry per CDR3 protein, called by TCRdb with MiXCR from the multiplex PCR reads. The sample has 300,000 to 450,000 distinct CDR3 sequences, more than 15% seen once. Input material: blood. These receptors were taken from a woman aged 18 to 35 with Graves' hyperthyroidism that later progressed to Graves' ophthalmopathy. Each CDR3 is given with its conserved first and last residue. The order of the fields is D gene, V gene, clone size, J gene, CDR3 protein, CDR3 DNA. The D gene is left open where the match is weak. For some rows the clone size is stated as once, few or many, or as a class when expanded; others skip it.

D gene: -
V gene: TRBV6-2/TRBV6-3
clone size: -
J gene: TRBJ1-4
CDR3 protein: CASSGQTGRINEKLFF
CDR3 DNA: TGTGCCAGCAGTGGGCAAACAGGGAGGATTAATGAAAAACTGTTTTTT

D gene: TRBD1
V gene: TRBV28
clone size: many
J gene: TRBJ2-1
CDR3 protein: CASSLLRGGTGAPSYNEQFF
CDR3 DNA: TGTGCCAGCAGTTTATTGAGGGGGGGGACAGGGGCCCCCTCCTACAATGAGCAGTTCTTC

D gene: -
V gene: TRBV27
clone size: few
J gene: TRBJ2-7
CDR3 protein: CASRTGTYEQYF
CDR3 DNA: TGTGCCAGCAGGACAGGCACCTACGAGCAGTACTTC

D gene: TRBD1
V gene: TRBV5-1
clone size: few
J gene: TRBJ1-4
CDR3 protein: CASSYDRGRAKLFF
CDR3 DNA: TGCGCCAGCAGCTACGACAGGGGGAGAGCAAAACTGTTTTTT

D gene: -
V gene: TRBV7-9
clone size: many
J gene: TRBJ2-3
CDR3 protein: CASSGGRGYTDTQYF
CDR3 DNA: TGTGCCAGCAGCGGGGGCAGGGGATACACAGATACGCAGTATTTT

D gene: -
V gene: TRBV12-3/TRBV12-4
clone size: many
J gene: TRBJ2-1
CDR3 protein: CASTITLEINEQFF
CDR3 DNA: TGTGCCAGCACTATAACATTAGAAATCAATGAGCAGTTCTTC

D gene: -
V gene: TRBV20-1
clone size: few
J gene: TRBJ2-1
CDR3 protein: CSAISGRGGVDEQFF
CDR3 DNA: TGCAGTGCTATCTCGGGCAGGGGAGGTGTGGATGAGCAGTTCTTC

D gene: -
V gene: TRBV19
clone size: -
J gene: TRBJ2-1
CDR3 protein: CASSILADEQFF
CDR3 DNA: TGTGCCAGTAGTATCTTAGCGGATGAGCAGTTCTTC

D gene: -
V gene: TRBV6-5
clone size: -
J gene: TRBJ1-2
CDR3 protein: CASSYFDTGYGYTF
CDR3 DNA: TGTGCCAGCAGTTACTTTGACACGGGCTATGGCTACACCTTC

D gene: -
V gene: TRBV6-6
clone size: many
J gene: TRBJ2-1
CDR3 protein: CASSYSLTEQFF
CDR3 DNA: TGTGCCAGCAGTTACTCTCTGACGGAGCAGTTCTTC

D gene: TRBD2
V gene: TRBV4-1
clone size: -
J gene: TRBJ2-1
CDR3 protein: CAGSQRRAGGSSNEQFF
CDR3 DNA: TGCGCCGGCAGCCAACGTAGGGCGGGAGGATCCTCCAATGAGCAGTTCTTC

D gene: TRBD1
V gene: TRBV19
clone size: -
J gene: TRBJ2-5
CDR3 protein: CASSTSSTGGKETQYF
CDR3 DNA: TGTGCCAGTAGTACCTCTTCGACAGGGGGAAAGGAGACCCAGTACTTC

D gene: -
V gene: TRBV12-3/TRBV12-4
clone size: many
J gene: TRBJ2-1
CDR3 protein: CASSLALRNEQFF
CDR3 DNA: TGTGCCAGCAGTTTAGCCTTGAGAAATGAGCAGTTCTTC

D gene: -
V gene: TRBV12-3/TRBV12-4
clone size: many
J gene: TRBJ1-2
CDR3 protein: CASSLAILTGGYTF
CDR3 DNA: TGTGCCAGCAGTTTAGCAATCCTAACAGGGGGCTACACCTTC

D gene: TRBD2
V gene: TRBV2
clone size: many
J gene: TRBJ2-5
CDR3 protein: CASSELAGDGGNF
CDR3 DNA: TGTGCCAGCAGTGAACTAGCGGGAGACGGGGGGAACTTC

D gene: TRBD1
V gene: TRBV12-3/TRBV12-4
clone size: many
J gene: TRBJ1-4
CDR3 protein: CASSLGTGGTEKLFF
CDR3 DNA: TGTGCCAGCAGTCTCGGGACAGGGGGCACTGAAAAACTGTTTTTT

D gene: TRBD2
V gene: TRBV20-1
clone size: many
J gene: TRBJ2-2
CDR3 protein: CSASNPGGTGELFF
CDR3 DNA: TGCAGTGCGAGTAATCCGGGAGGGACCGGGGAGCTGTTTTTT

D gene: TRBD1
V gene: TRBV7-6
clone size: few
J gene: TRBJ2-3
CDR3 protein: CASSSPGQGSSDTQYF
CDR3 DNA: TGTGCCAGCAGCTCACCGGGACAGGGAAGTTCAGATACGCAGTATTTT

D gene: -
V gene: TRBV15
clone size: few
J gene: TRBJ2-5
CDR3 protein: CATSRDRGLETQYF
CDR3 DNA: TGTGCCACCAGCAGAGATAGGGGTCTTGAGACCCAGTACTTC

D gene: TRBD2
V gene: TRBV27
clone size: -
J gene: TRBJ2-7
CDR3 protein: CASSARAGGTEQYF
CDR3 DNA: TGTGCCAGCAGTGCCCGGGCGGGAGGTACCGAGCAGTACTTC

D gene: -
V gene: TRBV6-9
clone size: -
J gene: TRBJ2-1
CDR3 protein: CASSYKDSTRTVDEQFF
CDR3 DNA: TGTGCCAGCAGTTATAAAGACTCGACACGGACCGTGGATGAGCAGTTCTTC

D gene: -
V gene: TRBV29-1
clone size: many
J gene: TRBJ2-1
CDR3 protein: CSVEPKGDEQFF
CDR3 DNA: TGCAGCGTTGAACCTAAGGGGGATGAGCAGTTCTTC